This is a list of T cell receptor beta chains from one sample in a study of blood T cell repertoires in COVID-19. Only in-frame clones appear in the TCRdb table, and some are missing; sequencing was by immunoSEQ multiplex PCR. Of some 220,000 clones in the sample, about nine tenths are singletons; the top ten hold 0.83%. Sequenced sample: peripheral blood. These TCRs come from a young man with COVID-19, enrolled during active disease. Both conserved end residues are part of each CDR3. Each record gives: V gene, CDR3 length, J gene, D gene, clone size, CDR3 protein, CDR3 DNA. D genes are given only for firm matches. Where a row states a size, it is once, few, many or the class of an expanded clone; other rows omit it.

V: TRBV15; length: 14; J: TRBJ1-6; D: TRBD1; size: -; CDR3: CATSRDRDNSPLHF; DNA: TGTGCCACCAGCAGGGACAGGGACAATTCACCCCTCCACTTT
V: TRBV6-5; length: 13; J: TRBJ1-1; D: -; size: -; CDR3: CASRAAQGTEAFF; DNA: TGTGCCAGCAGGGCCGCCCAGGGTACTGAAGCTTTCTTT
V: TRBV6-2/TRBV6-3; length: 18; J: TRBJ1-4; D: TRBD1; size: -; CDR3: CASSYPTGKGATNEKLFF; DNA: TGTGCCAGCAGTTACCCGACAGGGAAGGGAGCAACTAATGAAAAACTGTTTTTT
V: TRBV12-3/TRBV12-4; length: 13; J: TRBJ1-2; D: -; size: -; CDR3: CASSFYQRGGYTF; DNA: TGTGCCAGCAGTTTTTACCAGAGAGGTGGCTACACCTTC
V: TRBV19; length: 14; J: TRBJ1-2; D: -; size: -; CDR3: CASHPWGGNYGYTF; DNA: TGTGCCAGTCACCCCTGGGGGGGCAACTATGGCTACACCTTC
V: TRBV25-1; length: 13; J: TRBJ2-2; D: -; size: -; CDR3: CASSPFGRGELFF; DNA: TGTGCCAGCAGTCCGTTTGGCCGCGGGGAGCTGTTTTTT
V: TRBV18; length: 16; J: TRBJ1-5; D: TRBD1; size: -; CDR3: CASSPLAGGGNQPQHF; DNA: TGTGCCAGCTCACCACTTGCAGGGGGTGGCAATCAGCCCCAGCATTTT
V: TRBV5-6; length: 12; J: TRBJ1-1; D: -; size: -; CDR3: CASSLSGHEAFF; DNA: TGTGCCAGCAGCTTGTCGGGTCATGAAGCTTTCTTT
V: TRBV2; length: 13; J: TRBJ2-1; D: TRBD1; size: once; CDR3: CASTVQGAGEQFF; DNA: TGTGCCAGCACCGTTCAGGGGGCGGGTGAGCAGTTCTTC
V: TRBV6-2/TRBV6-3; length: 21; J: TRBJ2-2; D: TRBD1; size: -; CDR3: CASSYVNPPTGTGKNTGELFF; DNA: TGTGCCAGCAGTTACGTCAACCCCCCGACAGGGACAGGGAAAAACACCGGGGAGCTGTTTTTT
V: TRBV15; length: 14; J: TRBJ1-2; D: -; size: -; CDR3: CATSGRGRIYGYTF; DNA: TGTGCCACCAGCGGGCGGGGGCGGATCTATGGCTACACCTTC
V: TRBV3-1/TRBV3-2; length: 15; J: TRBJ1-2; D: TRBD1; size: -; CDR3: CASSDGTGGFYGYTF; DNA: TGTGCCAGCAGCGATGGGACAGGGGGATTCTATGGCTACACCTTC
V: TRBV10-2; length: 14; J: TRBJ2-7; D: -; size: -; CDR3: CASSPGSRPYEQYF; DNA: TGCGCCAGCAGTCCAGGGTCCCGCCCCTACGAGCAGTACTTC
V: TRBV29-1; length: 13; J: TRBJ2-5; D: -; size: -; CDR3: CSVEGGVQETQYF; DNA: TGCAGCGTTGAAGGGGGGGTTCAAGAGACCCAGTACTTC
V: TRBV19; length: 13; J: TRBJ1-2; D: TRBD1; size: -; CDR3: CASSTRDSYGYTF; DNA: TGTGCCAGTAGTACTCGGGACAGCTATGGCTACACCTTC
V: TRBV5-1; length: 15; J: TRBJ1-4; D: -; size: -; CDR3: CASSGGVHRDEKLFF; DNA: TGCGCCAGCAGCGGCGGGGTTCATCGGGATGAAAAACTGTTTTTT
V: TRBV2; length: 14; J: TRBJ2-2; D: -; size: -; CDR3: CASRVQGNTGELFF; DNA: TGTGCCAGCAGGGTACAGGGGAACACCGGGGAGCTGTTTTTT
V: TRBV19; length: 12; J: TRBJ2-7; D: TRBD1; size: -; CDR3: CASRDRFYEQYF; DNA: TGTGCCAGTAGGGACAGGTTCTACGAGCAGTACTTC
V: TRBV11-2; length: 13; J: TRBJ2-5; D: -; size: -; CDR3: CASSFGGRETQYF; DNA: TGTGCCAGCAGCTTTGGGGGGAGGGAGACCCAGTACTTC
V: TRBV20-1; length: 15; J: TRBJ2-1; D: -; size: -; CDR3: CSASAPREHGNEQFF; DNA: TGCAGTGCTAGTGCCCCCCGGGAACATGGGAATGAGCAGTTCTTC
V: TRBV19; length: 15; J: TRBJ2-7; D: TRBD1; size: -; CDR3: CASSMVQGASYEQYF; DNA: TGTGCCAGTAGTATGGTCCAGGGGGCCTCCTACGAGCAGTACTTC
V: TRBV5-1; length: 12; J: TRBJ1-2; D: -; size: -; CDR3: CASRRDSDGYTF; DNA: TGCGCCAGCAGACGGGACTCTGATGGCTACACCTTC
V: TRBV19; length: 16; J: TRBJ1-2; D: TRBD1; size: -; CDR3: CASSRNRGPSNYGYTF; DNA: TGTGCCAGTAGTAGGAACAGGGGGCCATCTAACTATGGCTACACCTTC
V: TRBV5-4; length: 17; J: TRBJ2-3; D: TRBD1; size: -; CDR3: CASQLGDRVASTDTQYF; DNA: TGTGCCAGCCAGTTAGGAGACAGGGTGGCTAGCACAGATACGCAGTATTTT
V: TRBV11-2; length: 15; J: TRBJ1-2; D: TRBD1; size: -; CDR3: CASSPGDRGRVGYTF; DNA: TGTGCCAGCAGCCCTGGGGACAGGGGGCGCGTTGGCTACACCTTC
V: TRBV20-1; length: 12; J: TRBJ2-7; D: TRBD2; size: -; CDR3: CSASSGADEQYF; DNA: TGCAGTGCTAGTAGCGGGGCCGACGAGCAGTACTTC
V: TRBV11-2; length: 14; J: TRBJ1-3; D: -; size: -; CDR3: CASSPTGVGNTIYF; DNA: TGTGCCAGCAGCCCGACTGGCGTCGGAAACACCATATATTTT
V: TRBV29-1; length: 15; J: TRBJ2-3; D: -; size: -; CDR3: CSVEWSHYSTDTQYF; DNA: TGCAGCGTTGAATGGTCTCACTATTCTACAGATACGCAGTATTTT
V: TRBV28; length: 17; J: TRBJ1-3; D: -; size: -; CDR3: CASSLARGASGGNTIYF; DNA: TGTGCCAGCAGTTTGGCCAGGGGTGCTTCTGGTGGAAACACCATATATTTT